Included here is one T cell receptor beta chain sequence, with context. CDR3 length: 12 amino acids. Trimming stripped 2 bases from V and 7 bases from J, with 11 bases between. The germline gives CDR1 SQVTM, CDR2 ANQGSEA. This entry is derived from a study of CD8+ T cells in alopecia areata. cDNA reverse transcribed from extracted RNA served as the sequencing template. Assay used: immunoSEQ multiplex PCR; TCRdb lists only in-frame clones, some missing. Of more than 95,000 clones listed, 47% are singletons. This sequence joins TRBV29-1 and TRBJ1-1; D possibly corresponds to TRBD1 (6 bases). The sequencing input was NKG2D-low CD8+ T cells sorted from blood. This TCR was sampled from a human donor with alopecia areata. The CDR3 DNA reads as TGCAGCGTTGAATGGGGGCCGGATGAAGCTTTCTTT. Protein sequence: CSVEWGPDEAFF. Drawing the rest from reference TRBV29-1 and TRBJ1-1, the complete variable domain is SAVISQKPSRDICQRGTSLTIQCQVDSQVTMMFWYRQQPGQSLTLIATANQGSEATYESGFVIDKFPISRPNLTFSTLTVSNMSPEDSSIYLCSVEWGPDEAFFGQGTRLTVV.